A selection of T cell receptor beta chains follows, all from one sample in a study of blood T cell repertoires in COVID-19. Clones were sequenced by immunoSEQ multiplex PCR, and TCRdb holds only the in-frame ones, with some missing. The sample has approximately 41,000 clones, under 85% seen once. Input material: peripheral blood. These receptors were collected from a woman of 80 years or more with acute or convalescent COVID-19. Each CDR3 is given with its conserved first and last residue. The order of the fields is clone size, V gene, D gene, J gene, CDR3 protein, CDR3 DNA. The D gene is left open where the match is weak. Expanded clones get a size class; other rows say once, few or many, or leave the size out.

clone size: .; V gene: TRBV19; D gene: .; J gene: TRBJ1-4; CDR3 protein: CASSTTGFGEKLFF; CDR3 DNA: TGTGCCAGTAGTACCACAGGGTTTGGAGAAAAACTGTTTTTT
clone size: .; V gene: TRBV27; D gene: .; J gene: TRBJ1-5; CDR3 protein: CASSLYENQPQHF; CDR3 DNA: TGTGCCAGCAGTTTATACGAGAATCAGCCCCAGCATTTT
clone size: .; V gene: TRBV7-3; D gene: .; J gene: TRBJ2-3; CDR3 protein: CASSARAGRRTDTQYF; CDR3 DNA: TGTGCCAGCAGCGCGAGGGCGGGGAGACGCACAGATACGCAGTATTTT
clone size: .; V gene: TRBV5-8; D gene: .; J gene: TRBJ1-5; CDR3 protein: CASGRGFGQPQHF; CDR3 DNA: TGTGCCAGCGGAAGGGGTTTCGGTCAGCCCCAGCATTTT
clone size: .; V gene: TRBV7-2; D gene: .; J gene: TRBJ2-3; CDR3 protein: CASRWAGGTDTQYF; CDR3 DNA: TGTGCCAGCAGGTGGGCCGGGGGCACAGATACGCAGTATTTT
clone size: .; V gene: TRBV5-8; D gene: TRBD1; J gene: TRBJ1-5; CDR3 protein: CASSLVLGQANQPQHF; CDR3 DNA: TGTGCCAGCAGCTTGGTGCTCGGACAGGCTAATCAGCCCCAGCATTTT
clone size: .; V gene: TRBV19; D gene: TRBD1; J gene: TRBJ2-7; CDR3 protein: CASSTLSGTGSAEQYF; CDR3 DNA: TGTGCCAGTAGTACGTTATCCGGGACAGGGAGCGCCGAGCAGTACTTC
clone size: .; V gene: TRBV7-8; D gene: .; J gene: TRBJ1-2; CDR3 protein: CASSLAPGSNYGYTF; CDR3 DNA: TGTGCCAGCAGCTTAGCGCCCGGGAGTAACTATGGCTACACCTTC
clone size: .; V gene: TRBV6-5; D gene: TRBD2; J gene: TRBJ2-4; CDR3 protein: CASSYSASGGKNIQYF; CDR3 DNA: TGTGCCAGCAGTTACTCGGCTAGCGGGGGGAAAAACATTCAGTACTTC
clone size: .; V gene: TRBV2; D gene: TRBD2; J gene: TRBJ2-2; CDR3 protein: CASSVRLAGDGELFF; CDR3 DNA: TGTGCCAGCAGTGTAAGACTAGCGGGGGACGGGGAGCTGTTTTTT
clone size: .; V gene: TRBV5-4; D gene: .; J gene: TRBJ2-3; CDR3 protein: CASSLGDNPGTDTQYF; CDR3 DNA: TGTGCCAGCAGCTTGGGCGACAACCCAGGGACAGATACGCAGTATTTT
clone size: .; V gene: TRBV5-8; D gene: .; J gene: TRBJ2-3; CDR3 protein: CASSLRQTNTDTQYF; CDR3 DNA: TGTGCCAGCAGCCTCCGACAAACCAATACAGATACGCAGTATTTT
clone size: .; V gene: TRBV25-1; D gene: TRBD1; J gene: TRBJ1-6; CDR3 protein: CASSAPGTVGSPLHF; CDR3 DNA: TGTGCCAGCAGTGCCCCCGGGACAGTGGGGTCACCCCTCCACTTT
clone size: .; V gene: TRBV19; D gene: TRBD1; J gene: TRBJ1-1; CDR3 protein: CASRSQEGARGTEAFF; CDR3 DNA: TGTGCCAGTAGGTCCCAGGAGGGGGCGAGGGGCACTGAAGCTTTCTTT
clone size: .; V gene: TRBV6-2/TRBV6-3; D gene: TRBD2; J gene: TRBJ2-3; CDR3 protein: CASSFSSGGGTDTQYF; CDR3 DNA: TGTGCCAGCAGTTTCTCTAGCGGGGGCGGCACAGATACGCAGTATTTT
clone size: .; V gene: TRBV30; D gene: .; J gene: TRBJ1-2; CDR3 protein: CAWSVNRDYGYTF; CDR3 DNA: TGTGCCTGGAGTGTTAACAGAGATTATGGCTACACCTTC
clone size: few; V gene: TRBV5-6; D gene: TRBD2; J gene: TRBJ2-7; CDR3 protein: CASSYPSGGHEQYF; CDR3 DNA: TGTGCCAGCAGCTATCCGAGCGGGGGGCACGAGCAGTACTTC
clone size: .; V gene: TRBV28; D gene: .; J gene: TRBJ1-4; CDR3 protein: CASSLVSGGQVNEKLFF; CDR3 DNA: TGTGCCAGCAGTCTGGTGTCGGGGGGTCAGGTTAATGAAAAACTGTTTTTT
clone size: .; V gene: TRBV3-1/TRBV3-2; D gene: .; J gene: TRBJ1-6; CDR3 protein: CASSRAGLNSPLHF; CDR3 DNA: TGTGCCAGCAGCCGGGCGGGCCTCAATTCACCCCTCCACTTT
clone size: .; V gene: TRBV11-3; D gene: .; J gene: TRBJ2-2; CDR3 protein: CASSLVTVAGELFF; CDR3 DNA: TGTGCCAGCAGCTTAGTTACGGTAGCCGGGGAGCTGTTTTTT
clone size: .; V gene: TRBV5-1; D gene: TRBD2; J gene: TRBJ2-1; CDR3 protein: CASSSWTSVNEQFF; CDR3 DNA: TGCGCCAGCAGCTCCTGGACTAGCGTTAATGAGCAGTTCTTC
clone size: .; V gene: TRBV11-2; D gene: TRBD1; J gene: TRBJ2-7; CDR3 protein: CASSSDRDRGYYEQYF; CDR3 DNA: TGTGCCAGCAGCTCAGACCGGGACAGGGGGTACTACGAGCAGTACTTC